This TCR beta chain was observed in a study of shared clonotypes between healthy human individuals. Study conclusions and caveats: When compared with the clonotypes that were shared by all four sorted-subset donors, the non-shared clonotypes turned out to have lower generation probabilities.

With respect to this clone: Its matching antigen is unknown.

Each PCR replicate from the sorted subsets contained 150 to 250 ng DNA, which is tens of thousands of T cell genomes. Data came from immunoSEQ multiplex PCR; TCRdb stores just in-frame clones and leaves some out. This table holds 2 million to 2.5 million clones, approximately 96% found once. CDR3 length equals 15 residues. CDR1 is SGHNT and CDR2 is YYREEE in the germline V gene (reference sequence). Trimming cost V 5 bases and J 4 bases; bases outside gene matches: 9. CD4+ cells underwent separation, giving CD45RA+ naive and CD45RA-negative memory subsets. The chain links TRBV5-4 to TRBJ2-7; 10 bases map to TRBD1. Input material: naive CD4+ T cells sorted from blood. Subset specified: CD45RA+ positively selected. The receptor was derived from a man aged 18 to 29 in good health. The CDR3 sequence is CASSPGQGGVYEQYF. CDR3 DNA: TGTGCCAGCAGTCCAGGACAGGGGGGCGTATACGAGCAGTACTTC.